The source of this TCR beta chain is a study of low-dose radiotherapy and immunotherapy resistance in tumors. Across the whole study: In Cohort 2, 1 Gy per fraction was delivered every two weeks, for a total of 13 Gy over 26 weeks. One day prior to radiation and immunotherapy, intravenous cyclophosphamide at 200 mg/m2 was given, repeated every two weeks. Patients took aspirin 300 mg by mouth once daily. This continued for four cycles, starting on cycle 1 day 1.

Time point described: after trial treatment. Treatment noted: LDRT plus nivolumab, ipilimumab, low-dose cyclophosphamide and aspirin (RACIN trial). Advanced solid tumors lacking tumor-infiltrating lymphocytes were present in eligible patients. Covering alpha and beta chains, TRAV- and TRBV-specific primers were used for the first-strand cDNA. The TCRs were subjected to amplification over approximately 19 PCR cycles employing a constant-region primer in conjunction with a V-primer adapter. Each CDR3 protein gets one entry after TCRdb re-called the reads with MiXCR. The repertoire holds tens of thousands of distinct CDR3 sequences, with about 20% as singletons. This clonotype was seen many times. Trimming cost V 4 bases and J 4 bases; bases outside gene matches: 2. From germline, CDR1 is SGHDT and CDR2 YYEEEE. The CDR3 has 15 residues.

The input for sequencing was PBMCs, taken after low-dose radiotherapy plus immunotherapy. The origin of this receptor is a female donor with ovarian cancer. The chain employs TRBV5-6 and TRBJ2-1, with 13 positions matching TRBD2. The CDR3 sequence: CASSPGLAGYNEQFF. The CDR3 DNA follows: TGTGCCAGCAGCCCGGGACTAGCGGGGTACAATGAGCAGTTCTTC.